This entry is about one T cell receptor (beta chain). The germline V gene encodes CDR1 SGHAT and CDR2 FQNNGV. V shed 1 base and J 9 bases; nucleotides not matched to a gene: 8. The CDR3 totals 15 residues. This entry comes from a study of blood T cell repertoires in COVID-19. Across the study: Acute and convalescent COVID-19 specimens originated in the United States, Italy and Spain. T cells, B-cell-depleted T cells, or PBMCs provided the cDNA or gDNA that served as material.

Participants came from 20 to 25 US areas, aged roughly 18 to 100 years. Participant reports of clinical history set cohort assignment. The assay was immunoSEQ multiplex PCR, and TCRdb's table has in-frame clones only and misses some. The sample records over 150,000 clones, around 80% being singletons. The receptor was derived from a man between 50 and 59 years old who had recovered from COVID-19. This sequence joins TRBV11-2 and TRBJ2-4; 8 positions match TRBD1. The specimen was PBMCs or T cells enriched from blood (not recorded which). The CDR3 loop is CASSLGAGQGGIQYF. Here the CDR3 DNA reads TGTGCCAGCAGCTTAGGGGCCGGACAGGGCGGCATTCAGTACTTC.